Presented here are 26 T cell receptor beta chains from one specimen sequenced in a study of beta chain features in type 1 diabetes. Regarding the study as a whole: When Type 1 diabetes patients were examined, their TCRB CDR3s proved moderately but significantly shorter in all four CD4+ subsets.

Investigators reverse transcribed all isolated RNA, so they sequenced expressed TCRB transcripts. The data were produced by immunoSEQ multiplex PCR, yet TCRdb's version contains in-frame clones alone and is incomplete. The data contain about 68,000 clones, approximately 50% of them seen just once; the ten biggest clones take up 0.65% to 0.9%. No antigen has been assigned to these receptors. Sequencing was done on a sample of central memory CD4+ T cells from blood. These receptors came from a young man with type 1 diabetes.

This chain links TRBV7-6 with TRBJ1-1, with TRBD1 matching 7 bases. With 4 bases clipped from V and 4 bases from J, the junction kept 6 bases outside the gene matches. Germline-derived CDR1 and CDR2 are SGHVS and FNYEAQ. The CDR3 runs to 14 residues. The CDR3 sequence: CASSSSRQGTEAFF. CDR3 nucleotide sequence: TGTGCCAGCAGCTCCTCCCGACAGGGCACTGAAGCTTTCTTT.

There are a few counts of this clone. The chain joins TRBV6-6 to TRBJ2-3, with D possibly being TRBD1 (6 bases). The CDR3 loop spans 16 amino acids. V shed 0 bases and J shed 5 bases, with 15 bases lying between them. Germline V gives CDR1 MNHNY, CDR2 SVGAGI (reference sequence). The DNA of the CDR3 is TGTGCCAGCAGTTACTCGTCAGGGGCAAGGGGAGATACGCAGTATTTT. The encoded protein is CASSYSSGARGDTQYF.

In its sample, this clone was seen once. This chain uses TRBV21-1 with TRBJ2-1; the DNA was not used to check the table's D call, TRBD2. TRBV21-1 is flagged as a pseudogene. The CDR3 is 13 amino acids. As DNA, the CDR3 is TGTGCCAGCACCCAGCGGGCGAACAATGAGCAGTTCTTC. Its translation is CASTQRANNEQFF.

The chain links TRBV11-2 to TRBJ2-2, with a tentative D call TRBD1 (5 bases). The V gene's germline CDR1 is SGHAT and CDR2 FQNNGV. The CDR3 consists of 14 residues. V lost 3 bases and J 3 bases, leaving 8 bases between the germline ends. Here the CDR3 DNA reads TGTGCCAGCAGCTTGGACACTTACACCGGGGAGCTGTTTTTT. Its translation is CASSLDTYTGELFF.

The rearrangement uses TRBV5-1 and TRBJ2-5, with 10 bases fitting TRBD2. Trimming cost V 5 bases and J 1 base; bases outside gene matches: 8. Germline values: CDR1 SGHRS, CDR2 YFSETQ. The CDR3 totals 16 residues. CDR3 DNA: TGCGCCAGCAGGTTACAAGCGGGAGGGATCCAAGAGACCCAGTACTTC. Protein product: CASRLQAGGIQETQYF.

This clone was seen a handful of times. J is TRBJ2-1 and V is TRBV7-6; 8 bases fit TRBD2. CDR1 and CDR2 (germline): SGHVS, FNYEAQ. V was pared by 4 bases and J by 6 bases, with 11 bases of the junction left unmatched. This CDR3 contains 16 residues. In DNA, the CDR3 is TGTGCCAGCAGCTACCGTAGCGGGGCCCGGGGCAATGAGCAGTTCTTC. Its translation is CASSYRSGARGNEQFF.

There are many counts of this clone. This chain uses TRBV7-2 with TRBJ2-7, with D possibly being TRBD1 (6 bases). Germline V gives CDR1 SGHTA, CDR2 FQGNSA. Trimming took 3 bases from V and 0 from J, leaving 9 bases between them. The CDR3 is 14 residues long. As DNA, the CDR3 is TGTGCCAGCAGCTTTAACAGGGCCTCCTACGAGCAGTACTTC. Its translation is CASSFNRASYEQYF.

The rearrangement links TRBV7-2 to TRBJ1-1; 7 bases agree with TRBD1. The germline V gene encodes CDR1 SGHTA and CDR2 FQGNSA. CDR3 length: 15 amino acids. Trimming removed 3 bases from V and 5 bases from J; junction bases left unmatched: 9. CDR3 DNA: TGTGCCAGCAGCTTGACACCCGCAGGGGGTACTGAAGCTTTCTTT. This codes for CASSLTPAGGTEAFF.

The rearrangement uses TRBV18 and TRBJ1-2; D uncertain. CDR3 size: 14 residues. Germline lookup yields CDR1 KGHSH and CDR2 LQKENI. V lost 0 bases and J lost 4, with 9 bases in between. The CDR3 nucleotides are TGTGCCAGCTCACCACCCCTAGCGGCCTATGGCTACACCTTC. Protein sequence: CASSPPLAAYGYTF.

This chain connects TRBV18 to TRBJ1-5; a possible D gene is TRBD1 (6 bases). The V gene lost 5 bases and the J gene lost 11 bases, with 13 bases spanning the gap. This CDR3 region has 12 residues. From germline, CDR1 is KGHSH and CDR2 LQKENI. The CDR3 nucleotides read TGTGCCAGCTCAACAGGGTCCGGGGCCCAGCATTTT. This sequence encodes CASSTGSGAQHF.

J is TRBJ2-3 and V is TRBV2; 15 bases are shared with TRBD2. The CDR3 sequence is 16 residues long. Trimming removed 5 bases from V and 5 bases from J; junction bases left unmatched: 5. In germline, CDR1 is SNHLY, CDR2 FYNNEI. The CDR3 DNA is TGTGCCAGCAGTATCGGACTAGCGGGAGGGGAAGATACGCAGTATTTT. Translating it yields CASSIGLAGGEDTQYF.

The V and J genes are TRBV30 and TRBJ1-4; 10 nucleotides line up with TRBD1. The CDR3 length is 16 residues. Germline V gene data show CDR1 as GTSNPN and CDR2 as SVGIG (reference sequence). V shed 0 bases, J shed 8 bases, and the junction held 9 bases outside the gene matches. The DNA for the CDR3 is TGTGCCTGGAGTGTAAAAACAGGACAGGGGGACGAAAAACTGTTTTTT. Translation gives CAWSVKTGQGDEKLFF.

V gene TRBV9 combines with J gene TRBJ1-5; a possible D gene is TRBD1 (6 bases). Trimming shortened V by 6 bases and J by 0 bases, and 13 bases separated the two germline ends. CDR1 and CDR2 from the germline V gene are SGDLS and YYNGEE. The CDR3 spans 15 residues. As DNA, the CDR3 is TGTGCCAGCACAACAGGGAAGGCTAGCAATCAGCCCCAGCATTTT. Protein product: CASTTGKASNQPQHF.

The chain is built from TRBV29-1 and TRBJ2-1; TRBD2 agrees at 10 bases. The ends lost 7 bases at V and 2 bases at J; junction bases unmatched: 8. The V gene's germline CDR1 is SQVTM and CDR2 ANQGSEA. This CDR3 region has 15 residues. The CDR3 region has the DNA TGCAGCGCTGCCCCTAGCGGGGGAACCTACAATGAGCAGTTCTTC. This translates into CSAAPSGGTYNEQFF.

This clone was seen more than once but under ten times. The chain recombines TRBV14 with TRBJ2-1; TRBD1 matches at 8 bases. Germline CDR1 and CDR2: SGHDN and FVKESK. After removal of 4 bases from V and 5 bases from J, the junction contained 16 bases not matched to a gene. CDR3 length equals 18 residues. The CDR3 coding sequence is TGTGCCAGCAGCCCCCCCCGGACAGGGCCCTTTACTAACAATGAGCAGTTCTTC. This gives the protein CASSPPRTGPFTNNEQFF.

V is TRBV6-5 and J is TRBJ2-5, with 8 bases lining up with TRBD2. Trimming cost V 2 bases and J 5 bases; bases outside gene matches: 10. Germline CDR1 MNHEY, CDR2 SVGAGI. The CDR3 loop spans 16 amino acids. CDR3 DNA: TGTGCCAGCAGTTACCAAGCGGGAGAAGGGTTGGAGACCCAGTACTTC. Translation gives CASSYQAGEGLETQYF.

V is TRBV9 and J is TRBJ2-5; TRBD1 aligns across 9 bases. Germline V CDR1 and CDR2: SGDLS, YYNGEE. V shed 3 bases and J 2 bases; nucleotides not matched to a gene: 5. This CDR3 region has 15 residues. This CDR3 reads CASSDGTGTQETQYF. The CDR3 nucleotides read TGTGCCAGCAGCGACGGGACAGGGACTCAAGAGACCCAGTACTTC.

This clone was found once. The chain is built from TRBV5-1 and TRBJ1-5; no clear D. The CDR3 has 16 residues. CDR1 is SGHRS and CDR2 is YFSETQ in the germline V gene. V lost 2 bases to trimming and J lost 4 bases, with 16 bases between them. The CDR3 is CASSLQGGEGNQPQHF. The CDR3 nucleotides are TGCGCCAGCAGCTTACAAGGCGGGGAGGGAAATCAGCCCCAGCATTTT.

The CDR3 region has the DNA TGTGCCAGCAGACCTACCGGGACTAGCGGGGGGGGCATTCAGTACTTC. This encodes CASRPTGTSGGGIQYF. The V call is TRBV11-2, the J call TRBJ2-4; 16 bases map to TRBD2. With 6 bases clipped from V and 9 bases from J, the junction kept 8 bases outside the gene matches. The CDR3 is made up of 16 amino acids. Per germline, CDR1 SGHAT and CDR2 FQNNGV.

This clone turned up a few times. The chain employs TRBV7-9 and TRBJ1-6; TRBD1 agrees at 10 bases. The trim removed 5 bases at V and 5 bases at J, leaving 12 bases unmatched. CDR1 is SEHNR and CDR2 is FQNEAQ in the germline V gene (reference sequence). This CDR3 contains 18 residues. The CDR3 sequence: CASSPGQGERPHNSPLHF. The CDR3 DNA follows: TGTGCCAGCAGCCCCGGACAGGGGGAACGGCCACATAATTCACCCCTCCACTTT.

This sequence joins TRBV2 and TRBJ1-2, with a possible D match to TRBD1 (6 bases). This CDR3 comprises 12 residues. Trimming stripped 11 bases from V and 4 bases from J, with 14 bases between. The germline gives CDR1 SNHLY, CDR2 FYNNEI. The CDR3 nucleotides read TGTGCCGCGACAGGCGTCGGCTATGGCTACACCTTC. As protein: CAATGVGYGYTF.

This clone has only a few counts. This chain uses TRBV7-6 with TRBJ1-1; 7 nucleotides line up with TRBD1. The length of the CDR3 is 13 residues. V shed 5 bases, J shed 4 bases, and the junction held 4 bases outside the gene matches. Germline CDR1 SGHVS, CDR2 FNYEAQ. CDR3 DNA: TGTGCCAGCAGCACAAACAGGGGCACTGAAGCTTTCTTT. It codes for CASSTNRGTEAFF.

This clone was seen more than once but under ten times. The genes are TRBV7-9 and TRBJ2-1; 8 bases agree with TRBD1. The V gene end was trimmed by 1 base and the J gene end by 10 bases; junction bases not matched to a gene: 6. The CDR3 has 14 residues. Germline V CDR1 and CDR2: SEHNR, FQNEAQ (reference sequence). The CDR3 reads CASSLGRQGHEQFF. The DNA of the CDR3 is TGTGCCAGCAGCTTAGGCCGACAGGGGCACGAGCAGTTCTTC.

This clone was recorded a few times. J is TRBJ2-7 and V is TRBV29-1; tentatively, D is TRBD1 (5 bases). This CDR3 is built from 14 residues. The V end was cut by 3 bases, the J end by 5 bases, with 17 bases between. Germline CDR1 SQVTM, CDR2 ANQGSEA. The CDR3 DNA reads as TGCAGCGTTGATGATCAGGGATTCGGTGACGAGCAGTACTTC. Its protein is CSVDDQGFGDEQYF.

The chain links TRBV7-2 to TRBJ1-5, with D unclear. Trimming cost V 2 bases and J 6 bases, with 14 bases left between them. The germline gives CDR1 SGHTA, CDR2 FQGNSA. This CDR3 is 15 amino acids long. The CDR3: CASSLFLGGGQPQHF. The CDR3 nucleotides read TGTGCCAGCAGCTTATTCTTGGGAGGCGGTCAGCCCCAGCATTTT.

This clone was found once. The CDR3 DNA follows: TGTGCCAGCAGCACCGGACTGGCAGATACGCAGTATTTT. Its translation is CASSTGLADTQYF. The chain has TRBV5-5 and TRBJ2-3; weak D call: TRBD2 (5 bases). Trimming took 4 bases from V and 4 from J, leaving 10 bases between them. Looked up from germline, CDR1 is SGHKS and CDR2 is YYEKEE (reference sequence). The CDR3 totals 13 residues.